The 29 T cell receptor beta chains reported below all come from one sample, sequenced in a study of OX40 agonist ivuxolimab in advanced cancers. Some clones are missing from TCRdb's copy, which holds only in-frame ones; the method was immunoSEQ multiplex PCR. The data show some 30,000 clones, under 85% seen once. The starting material was CD4+ or CD8+ T cells sorted from blood, obtained in a trial of the OX40 agonist ivuxolimab. The origin of the receptors is an adult with an advanced solid tumor such as melanoma, head and neck, liver or kidney cancer.

The V and J genes are TRBV7-9 and TRBJ2-5, with 8 bases aligning to TRBD1. The germline gives CDR1 SEHNR, CDR2 FQNEAQ (reference sequence). V was pared by 1 base and J by 6 bases, with 4 bases of the junction left unmatched. The CDR3 contains 14 residues. CDR3: CASSLETGGKTQYF. CDR3 DNA sequence: TGTGCCAGCAGCTTAGAAACAGGGGGGAAGACCCAGTACTTC.

For the CDR3, the DNA is TGTGCCAGCAGTCCACGACAGGGCGGTCAGCCCCAGCATTTT. It codes for CASSPRQGGQPQHF. The chain joins TRBV2 to TRBJ1-5, with TRBD1 identical over 7 bases. With 5 bases clipped from V and 6 bases from J, the junction kept 7 bases outside the gene matches. There are 14 residues in the CDR3. CDR1 and CDR2 (germline): SNHLY, FYNNEI.

The rearrangement links TRBV27 to TRBJ2-2, with a possible D match to TRBD1 (6 bases). CDR1 MNHEY and CDR2 SMNVEV come from the germline V gene (reference sequence). This CDR3 spans 13 amino acids. The V end was cut by 2 bases, the J end by 8 bases, with 9 bases between. The CDR3: CASSLHRAGELFF. CDR3 nucleotides: TGTGCCAGCAGTTTACACAGGGCTGGGGAGCTGTTTTTT.

V usage is TRBV7-2 and J usage is TRBJ2-4; D tentatively reads TRBD1 or TRBD2 (5 bases each). The CDR3 spans 16 residues. From germline, CDR1 is SGHTA and CDR2 FQGNSA. With 4 bases removed from V and 2 bases from J, the gap between germline ends came to 15 bases. CDR3 DNA sequence: TGTGCCAGCAGCTGGGGCGCGGGCCTGACCAAAAACATTCAGTACTTC. Residues: CASSWGAGLTKNIQYF.

The gene calls are TRBV11-3 and TRBJ1-1; 9 nucleotides align to TRBD1. The CDR3 sequence is 16 residues long. Germline loops: CDR1 SGHNT, CDR2 YENEEA. The V segment lost 4 bases and the J segment 1 base; nucleotides outside the gene matches: 7. CDR3 in amino acids: CASSSRGQGGNTEAFF. The DNA of the CDR3 is TGTGCCAGCAGCTCGCGGGGACAGGGCGGGAACACTGAAGCTTTCTTT.

This clone rates as medium-sized. J is TRBJ2-2 and V is TRBV18; TRBD1 is a possible D gene (6 bases). The CDR3 has 15 residues. V was shortened by 4 bases and J by 0 bases, with 9 bases between the two germline ends. Germline values: CDR1 KGHSH, CDR2 LQKENI. CDR3 region: CASSLRTANTGELFF. CDR3 nucleotides: TGTGCCAGCTCACTTCGGACAGCGAACACCGGGGAGCTGTTTTTT.

The chain employs TRBV13 and TRBJ2-5; a possible D gene is TRBD1 (8 bases). This CDR3 has 14 residues. Germline V lookup: CDR1 PRHDT, CDR2 FYEKMQ (reference sequence). Deletions cut 5 bases from V and 5 bases from J, with 15 bases between. CDR3 nucleotides: TGTGCCAGCAGCGTTGGACAGGGAGGGGAGACCCAGTACTTC. Translated, it gives CASSVGQGGETQYF.

The chain links TRBV5-1 to TRBJ1-5, with TRBD1 matching over 9 bases. With V trimmed by 3 bases and J by 5 bases, 6 bases remained unmatched. CDR1 and CDR2 (germline): SGHRS, YFSETQ. The CDR3 runs 15 residues. CDR3 residues: CASSWGDRVDQPQHF. CDR3 DNA sequence: TGCGCCAGCAGCTGGGGGGACAGGGTGGATCAGCCCCAGCATTTT.

The chain has TRBV30 and TRBJ1-2; D is unresolved. This CDR3 comprises 14 residues. The V end lost 2 bases, the J end lost 0 bases, and 10 bases lay between the germline ends. Germline CDR1 and CDR2: GTSNPN and SVGIG (reference sequence). The CDR3 region has the DNA TGTGCCTGGAGTCACCGGGCCGCTAACTATGGCTACACCTTC. Translation gives CAWSHRAANYGYTF.

This chain links TRBV18 with TRBJ2-3; TRBD1 is a possible D gene (5 bases). In germline, CDR1 is KGHSH, CDR2 LQKENI. With 2 bases removed from V and 4 bases from J, the gap between germline ends came to 13 bases. CDR3 length equals 15 residues. In DNA, the CDR3 is TGTGCCAGCTCACCAGCAGGGTTAGGTGCAGATACGCAGTATTTT. Its translation: CASSPAGLGADTQYF. Variable domain in full (rest from reference TRBV18 and TRBJ2-3): NAGVMQNPRHLVRRRGQEARLRCSPMKGHSHVYWYRQLPEEGLKFMVYLQKENIIDESGMPKERFSAEFPKEGPSILRIQQVVRGDSAAYFCASSPAGLGADTQYFGPGTRLTVL.

The J gene is TRBJ2-5, the V gene TRBV2; possible D gene TRBD1, 6 bases. Trimming removed 5 bases from V and 1 base from J, with 11 bases in between. The CDR3 is 14 residues long. CDR1 SNHLY and CDR2 FYNNEI come from the germline V gene. DNA for the CDR3: TGTGCCAGCAGTCGACAGGTCCCCCAAGAGACCCAGTACTTC. Translating it yields CASSRQVPQETQYF.

J is TRBJ1-5 and V is TRBV4-1; 8 positions agree with TRBD1. Per the germline V gene, CDR1 is MGHRA and CDR2 is YSYEKL. The ends lost 3 bases at V and 7 bases at J; junction bases unmatched: 5. CDR3 length equals 14 residues. CDR3 loop: CASSHPDREQPQHF. The CDR3 bases are TGCGCCAGCAGCCATCCGGACAGGGAACAGCCCCAGCATTTT.

There are a few counts of this clone. V and J are TRBV5-4 and TRBJ1-6; a possible D gene is TRBD1 (6 bases). The CDR3 runs to 14 residues. Trimming stripped 3 bases from V and 7 bases from J, with 11 bases between. Germline loops: CDR1 SGHNT, CDR2 YYREEE (reference sequence). The CDR3 protein is CASSSNRENSPLHF. CDR3 nucleotides: TGTGCCAGCAGCTCCAACAGGGAAAATTCACCCCTCCACTTT.

This chain joins TRBV5-1 and TRBJ2-6; D not certain. V was trimmed by 0 bases and J by 0 bases, leaving 4 bases between them. Germline CDR1 and CDR2: SGHRS and YFSETQ. The CDR3 covers 15 residues. The chain's CDR3 is CASSLDVSGANVLTF. CDR3 sequence (DNA): TGCGCCAGCAGCTTGGATGTCTCTGGGGCCAACGTCCTGACTTTC.

The chain combines TRBV14 with TRBJ1-1; 10 bases fit TRBD1. Losses at the gene ends were 2 bases for V and 6 bases for J; bases not matched to a gene: 6. This CDR3 contains 15 residues. Germline-derived CDR1 and CDR2 are SGHDN and FVKESK. The CDR3 sequence: CASSQIGQGGAEAFF. CDR3 DNA: TGTGCCAGCAGCCAAATTGGACAGGGGGGGGCTGAAGCTTTCTTT. The full variable domain, in which reference TRBV14 and TRBJ1-1 provide the parts outside the CDR3, is EAGVTQFPSHSVIEKGQTVTLRCDPISGHDNLYWYRRVMGKEIKFLLHFVKESKQDESGMPNNRFLAERTGGTYSTLKVQPAELEDSGVYFCASSQIGQGGAEAFFGQGTRLTVV.

In this sample, this clone turned up a few times. Distinct nucleotide sequences in the sample also encode this CDR3. The gene calls are TRBV7-9 and TRBJ1-2; TRBD1 matches 9 bases. CDR3 length: 14 residues. Germline V gene data show CDR1 as SEHNR and CDR2 as FQNEAQ (reference sequence). With 4 bases clipped from V and 3 bases from J, the junction kept 3 bases outside the gene matches. CDR3 in amino acids: CASSWYRGHYGYTF. The CDR3 DNA sequence: TGTGCCAGCAGCTGGTACAGGGGGCACTATGGCTACACCTTC.

This clone was observed a handful of times. The J gene is TRBJ1-2, the V gene TRBV7-8; a possible D gene is TRBD1 (5 bases). Germline CDR1 and CDR2: SGHVS and FQNEAQ. V was pared by 1 base and J by 8 bases, with 23 bases between. This CDR3 is built from 17 residues. In DNA form, the CDR3 reads TGTGCCAGCAGCTTAGGGCGAAACAAGAGCAGGGTTCACGGCTACACCTTC. Its translation: CASSLGRNKSRVHGYTF.

Concerning this clone itself: The junction departs from the called germline gene at one end, perhaps through a read error. J is TRBJ2-3 and V is TRBV5-1, with TRBD1 matching over 8 bases. CDR3 size: 12 residues. From germline, CDR1 is SGHRS and CDR2 YFSETQ. The CDR3 sequence is CASSSNLDRVDF. CDR3 in DNA: TGCGCCAGCAGCTCGAACCTGGACAGGGTGGATTTT.

This clone was seen a single time. Just one base apart from a much larger clone, this may be a read error. The chain is built from TRBV2 and TRBJ1-4, with no clear D. The V gene's germline CDR1 is SNHLY and CDR2 FYNNEI. The V gene lost 6 bases and the J gene lost 16 bases, with 21 bases spanning the gap. The CDR3 sequence is 13 residues long. CDR3 sequence (DNA): TGTGCCAGCAGGAGGGAGGCAAGGGCTCGTCCGTTTTTT. Translation gives CASRREARARPFF. Complete variable domain (other parts from reference TRBV2 and TRBJ1-4): EPEVTQTPSHQVTQMGQEVILRCVPISNHLYFYWYRQILGQKVEFLVSFYNNEISEKSEIFDDQFSVERPDGSNFTLKIRSTKLEDSAMYFCASRREARARPFFGSGTQLSVL.

This chain uses TRBV5-5 with TRBJ2-7; 8 positions match TRBD1. Per the germline V gene, CDR1 is SGHKS and CDR2 is YYEKEE (reference sequence). The CDR3 spans 15 residues. Losses at the gene ends were 3 bases for V and 4 bases for J; bases not matched to a gene: 9. CDR3 in DNA: TGTGCCAGCAGCTGGGCCTTGGACAGGGATTACGAGCAGTACTTC. Encoded protein: CASSWALDRDYEQYF.

This clone was picked up a small number of times. The chain's CDR3 is CASSEGGLNTEAFF. CDR3 nucleotide sequence: TGTGCCAGCAGTGAGGGAGGGCTGAACACTGAAGCTTTCTTT. V is TRBV6-5 and J is TRBJ1-1; D is ambiguous. Trimming took off 5 bases at V and 0 bases at J, with 10 bases between the two ends. This CDR3 spans 14 amino acids. Germline assignment: CDR1 MNHEY and CDR2 SVGAGI.

This clone is a singleton in its sample. The chain is built from TRBV5-6 and TRBJ2-5; TRBD1 matches 7 bases. The germline CDR1 and CDR2 sequences are SGHDT and YYEEEE. This CDR3 is built from 15 residues. Trimming at V came to 4 bases and at J to 7 bases, leaving 13 bases not matched to a gene. This CDR3 reads CASSPLTGQRWTQYF. CDR3 coding DNA: TGTGCCAGCAGCCCTTTGACAGGGCAGAGGTGGACCCAGTACTTC. Using reference TRBV5-6 and TRBJ2-5 for the parts outside the CDR3, the full variable domain is DAGVTQSPTHLIKTRGQQVTLRCSPKSGHDTVSWYQQALGQGPQFIFQYYEEEERQRGNFPDRFSGHQFPNYSSELNVNALLLGDSALYLCASSPLTGQRWTQYFGPGTRLLVL.

The J gene is TRBJ2-2, the V gene TRBV4-1; no clear D. This CDR3 comprises 13 residues. Germline CDR1 and CDR2: MGHRA and YSYEKL. Trimming left V 4 bases short and J 8 bases short, with 11 bases between. The CDR3 protein is CASSLRMGGELFF. The CDR3 region has the DNA TGCGCCAGCAGCCTTCGCATGGGGGGGGAGCTGTTTTTT.

The chain is built from TRBV6-6 and TRBJ2-3; 10 bases match TRBD2. This CDR3 is built from 14 residues. Germline assignment: CDR1 MNHNY and CDR2 SVGAGI (reference sequence). V lost 6 bases to trimming and J lost 4 bases; unmatched junction nucleotides: 4. CDR3 coding DNA: TGTGCCAGCAGGAGCGGGGGGGCCTCAGATACGCAGTATTTT. Protein: CASRSGGASDTQYF.

This chain joins TRBV11-2 and TRBJ2-7, with a tentative D call TRBD2 (5 bases). CDR3 length equals 14 residues. The V end lost 1 base, the J end lost 1 base, and 8 bases lay between the germline ends. Germline lookup yields CDR1 SGHAT and CDR2 FQNNGV. The DNA of the CDR3 is TGTGCCAGCAGCTTAGGCCCGGGATCCTACGAGCAGTACGTC. Amino acid sequence: CASSLGPGSYEQYV.

The chain carries TRBV9 and TRBJ1-1; the D gene is possibly TRBD1 (5 bases). V was cut by 3 bases and J by 3 bases, with 9 bases left in between. The germline V gene encodes CDR1 SGDLS and CDR2 YYNGEE. CDR3 size: 13 residues. The CDR3 DNA reads TGTGCCAGCAGCGACCCAGGGTACACTGAAGCTTTCTTT. Translating gives CASSDPGYTEAFF.

This clone was seen more than once but under ten times. Germline and junction disagree at one end, which may indicate a read error. The chain has TRBV4-1 and TRBJ1-5, with 8 bases lining up with TRBD1. Looked up from germline, CDR1 is MGHRA and CDR2 is YSYEKL. The length of the CDR3 is 13 residues. The CDR3 here is CASSQHPGTGLIF. DNA for the CDR3: TGCGCCAGCAGCCAACATCCCGGGACAGGCCTTATCTTT.

This clone ranks as medium-sized. V is TRBV20-1 and J is TRBJ2-1; no firm D call. The CDR3 runs to 11 residues. Trimming stripped 3 bases from V and 6 bases from J, with 6 bases between. Germline V gene lookup returns CDR1 DFQATT and CDR2 SNEGSKA (reference sequence). For the CDR3, the DNA is TGCAGTGCTAGTCAGAGCAATGAGCAGTTCTTC. It yields the protein CSASQSNEQFF.

This clone was counted a few times. V and J are TRBV7-9 and TRBJ1-2, with no clear D. Trimming took 5 bases from V and 4 from J, leaving 11 bases between them. This CDR3 contains 13 residues. Germline loops: CDR1 SEHNR, CDR2 FQNEAQ (reference sequence). CDR3 DNA sequence: TGTGCCAGCAGCCCAGGATTATCCTATGGCTACACCTTC. Residues: CASSPGLSYGYTF.